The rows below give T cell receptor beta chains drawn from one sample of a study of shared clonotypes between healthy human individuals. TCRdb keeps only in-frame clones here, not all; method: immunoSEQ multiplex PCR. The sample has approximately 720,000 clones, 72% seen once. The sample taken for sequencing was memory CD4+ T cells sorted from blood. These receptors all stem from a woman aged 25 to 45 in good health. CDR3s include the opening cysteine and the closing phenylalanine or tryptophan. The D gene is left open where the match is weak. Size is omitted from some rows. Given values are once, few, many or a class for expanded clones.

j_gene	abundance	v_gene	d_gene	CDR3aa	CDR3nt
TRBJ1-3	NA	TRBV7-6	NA	CASSLATAGNTIYF	TGTGCCAGCAGCTTAGCCACGGCTGGAAACACCATATATTTT
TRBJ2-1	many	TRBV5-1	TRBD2	CASSLGSLAGYNEQFF	TGCGCCAGCAGCTTGGGTAGCCTAGCGGGCTACAATGAGCAGTTCTTC
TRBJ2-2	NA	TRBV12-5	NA	CASGLVVGGPGELFF	TGTGCTAGTGGTTTGGTAGTCGGGGGGCCCGGGGAGCTGTTTTTT
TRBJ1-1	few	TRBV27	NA	CASSRGGIDTEAFF	TGTGCCAGCAGTAGGGGGGGGATTGACACTGAAGCTTTCTTT
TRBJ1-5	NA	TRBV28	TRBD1	CASSLSGGNQPQHF	TGTGCCAGCAGTTTGTCAGGGGGGAATCAGCCCCAGCATTTT
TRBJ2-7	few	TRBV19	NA	CASSKGTVKLNEQYF	TGTGCCAGTAGTAAGGGGACTGTAAAACTGAACGAGCAGTACTTC
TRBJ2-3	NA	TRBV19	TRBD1	CASSKTGGTDTQYF	TGTGCCAGTAGTAAAACAGGGGGGACAGATACGCAGTATTTT
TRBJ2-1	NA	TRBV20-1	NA	CSALGDTEQFF	TGCAGTGCCCTGGGGGACACTGAGCAGTTCTTC
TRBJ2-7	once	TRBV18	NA	CASSPMDNVYEQYF	TGTGCCAGCTCACCAATGGACAACGTCTACGAGCAGTACTTC
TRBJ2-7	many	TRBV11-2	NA	CASSLSQVSYEQYF	TGTGCCAGCAGCTTATCACAGGTATCCTACGAGCAGTACTTC
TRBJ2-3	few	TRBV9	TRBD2	CASSVREGLALDTQYF	TGTGCCAGCAGCGTAAGGGAGGGGCTAGCCCTGGATACGCAGTATTTT
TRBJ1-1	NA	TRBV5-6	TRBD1	CASSPTGFSEAFF	TGTGCCAGCAGCCCGACAGGGTTTTCCGAAGCTTTCTTT
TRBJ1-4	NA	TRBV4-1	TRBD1	CASSIRTGYNEKLFF	TGCGCCAGCAGCATCCGGACAGGGTATAATGAAAAACTGTTTTTT
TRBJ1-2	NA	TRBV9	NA	CASSVGQSILDYGYTF	TGTGCCAGCAGTGTAGGTCAATCTATTCTGGACTATGGCTACACCTTC
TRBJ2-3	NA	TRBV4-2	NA	CASSQEGIKRHTQYF	TGTGCCAGCAGCCAAGAGGGCATCAAGCGACATACGCAGTATTTT
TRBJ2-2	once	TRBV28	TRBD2	CASEISGHGELFF	TGTGCCAGCGAGATTAGCGGGCACGGGGAGCTGTTTTTT
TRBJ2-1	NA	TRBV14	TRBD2	CASSRGLAGYNEQFF	TGTGCCAGCAGCCGGGGACTAGCGGGATACAATGAGCAGTTCTTC
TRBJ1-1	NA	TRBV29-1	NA	CSVDPQSEAFF	TGCAGCGTTGACCCCCAATCTGAAGCTTTCTTT
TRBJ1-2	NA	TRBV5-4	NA	CASSPEANYGYTF	TGTGCCAGCAGCCCAGAGGCTAACTATGGCTACACCTTC
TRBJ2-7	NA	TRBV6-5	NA	CASSFRGEQYF	TGTGCCAGCAGTTTTCGGGGCGAGCAGTACTTC
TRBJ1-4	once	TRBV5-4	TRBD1	CASSTRQGGTEKLFF	TGTGCCAGCAGCACAAGACAGGGGGGGACTGAAAAACTGTTTTTT
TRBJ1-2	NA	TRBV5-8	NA	CASSGGPPGGYTF	TGTGCCAGCAGCGGTGGACCGCCGGGAGGCTACACCTTC
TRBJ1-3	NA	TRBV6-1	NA	CASSIPGDPGNTIYF	TGTGCCAGCAGTATCCCAGGGGATCCCGGAAACACCATATATTTT
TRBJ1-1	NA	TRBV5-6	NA	CASSPPPGVNTEAFF	TGTGCCAGCAGCCCCCCTCCAGGGGTGAACACTGAAGCTTTCTTT
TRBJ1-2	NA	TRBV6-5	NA	CASSYRAAPSYGYTF	TGTGCCAGCAGTTACAGGGCAGCACCTAGTTATGGCTACACCTTC